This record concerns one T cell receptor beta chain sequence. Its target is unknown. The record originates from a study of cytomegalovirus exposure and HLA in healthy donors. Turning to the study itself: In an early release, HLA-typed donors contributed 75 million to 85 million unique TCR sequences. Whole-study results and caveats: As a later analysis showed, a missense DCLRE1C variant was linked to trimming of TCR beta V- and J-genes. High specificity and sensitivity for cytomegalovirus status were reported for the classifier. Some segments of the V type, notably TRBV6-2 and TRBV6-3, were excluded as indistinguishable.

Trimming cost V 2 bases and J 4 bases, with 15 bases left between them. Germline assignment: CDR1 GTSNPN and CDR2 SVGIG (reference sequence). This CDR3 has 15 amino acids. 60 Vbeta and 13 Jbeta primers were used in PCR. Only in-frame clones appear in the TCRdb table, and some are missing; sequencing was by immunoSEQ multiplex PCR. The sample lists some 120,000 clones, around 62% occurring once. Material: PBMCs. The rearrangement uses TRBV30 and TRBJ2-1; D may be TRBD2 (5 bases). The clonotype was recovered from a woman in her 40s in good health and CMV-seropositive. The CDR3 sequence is CAWSPGESAYNEQFF. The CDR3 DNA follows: TGTGCCTGGAGTCCCGGGGAGTCCGCGTACAATGAGCAGTTCTTC. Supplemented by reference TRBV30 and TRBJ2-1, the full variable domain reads SQTIHQWPATLVQPVGSPLSLECTVEGTSNPNLYWYRQAAGRGLQLLFYSVGIGQISSEVPQNLSASRPQDRQFILSSKKLLLSDSGFYLCAWSPGESAYNEQFFGPGTRLTVL.